This T cell receptor (beta chain) stems from a study of Ad26.COV2.S vaccination and SARS-CoV-2 variants. The wider study: A COV1001 Ad26.COV2.S trial-arm participant provided the sample. Whole-study findings and limits: Responses of T cells in total may have been underestimated by the TCR breadth and depth analyses.

The ends were cut back, 8 bases at V and 6 bases at J, with 20 bases in the middle. Germline values: CDR1 LGHDT, CDR2 YNNKEL (reference sequence). The CDR3 extends over 15 amino acids. TCRdb keeps only in-frame clones here, not all; method: immunoSEQ multiplex PCR. Altogether 400,000 to 500,000 clones are present, 80% to 90% being singletons, with the ten largest covering approximately 2.5%. Stated treatment: roughly 19 received Ad26.COV2.S at low or high dose, single or two shots; about 5 received placebo; per-sample allocation not given. Samples analyzed were those drawn on day 63 after the first vaccine or placebo injection. With regard to this clone: Its antigen is unknown.

The chain recombines TRBV3-1 (or the pseudogene TRBV3-2) with TRBJ2-1; either TRBD1 or TRBD2 may supply D (5 bases each). The sample in question was peripheral blood, obtained in a trial of Ad26.COV2.S vaccine versus placebo. The TCR was taken from a person aged 18-65 years who received the Ad26.COV2.S COVID-19 vaccine or a placebo. The CDR3, as DNA: TGTGCCAGCCGAACTTCCGGGACCCCCTTCAATGAGCAGTTCTTC. Amino acids: CASRTSGTPFNEQFF.